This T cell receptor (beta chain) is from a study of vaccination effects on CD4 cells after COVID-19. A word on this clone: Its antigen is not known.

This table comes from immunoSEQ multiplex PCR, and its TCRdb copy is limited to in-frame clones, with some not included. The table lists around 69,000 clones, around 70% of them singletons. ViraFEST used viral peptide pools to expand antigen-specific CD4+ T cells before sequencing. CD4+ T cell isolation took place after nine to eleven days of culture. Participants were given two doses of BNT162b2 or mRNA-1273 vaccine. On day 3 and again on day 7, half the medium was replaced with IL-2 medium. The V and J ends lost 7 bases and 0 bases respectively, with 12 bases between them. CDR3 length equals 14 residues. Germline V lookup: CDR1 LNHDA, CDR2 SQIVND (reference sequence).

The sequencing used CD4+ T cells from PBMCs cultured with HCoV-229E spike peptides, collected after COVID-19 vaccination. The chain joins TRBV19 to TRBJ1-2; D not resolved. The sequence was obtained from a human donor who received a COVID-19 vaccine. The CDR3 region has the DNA TGTGCCAGTAAGACAAGAAACTCTAACTATGGCTACACCTTC. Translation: CASKTRNSNYGYTF.